The 30 T cell receptor beta chains reported below all come from one sample, sequenced in a study of cytomegalovirus exposure and HLA in healthy donors. This PCR relied on a set of 60 Vbeta primers and 13 Jbeta primers. Only in-frame clones appear in the TCRdb table, and some are missing; sequencing was by immunoSEQ multiplex PCR. The sample shows over 100,000 clones, over 60% of them seen only once. Sequences were obtained from PBMCs. The receptors come from a man aged 18 to 35 in good health and CMV-seronegative.

The gene calls are TRBV7-2 and TRBJ2-6; 9 bases align to TRBD1. Germline lookup yields CDR1 SGHTA and CDR2 FQGNSA. The J segment lost 0 bases and the V segment lost 5 bases, leaving 8 bases of the junction unmatched. This CDR3 comprises 18 residues. CDR3 bases: TGTGCCAGCAGCACGCCCCCGGGACAGGGCTCTGGGGCCAACGTCCTGACTTTC. Protein product: CASSTPPGQGSGANVLTF.

As to this clone: The same CDR3 is also encoded by other DNA sequences in this sample. The gene calls are TRBV19 and TRBJ1-5, with a tentative D call TRBD1 (6 bases). Germline CDR1 is LNHDA and CDR2 is SQIVND (reference sequence). The V and J ends lost 5 bases and 6 bases respectively, with 23 bases between them. The CDR3 has 17 amino acids. CDR3 coding DNA: TGTGCCAGTAGTTGGTTACCGACGGGGGGCGCGGGTCAGCCCCAGCATTTT. It codes for CASSWLPTGGAGQPQHF.

The chain uses TRBV30 and TRBJ2-5, with D uncertain. The J call may be mistaken, given a closer DNA end match to TRBJ2-7. Germline CDR1 reads GTSNPN; CDR2 reads SVGIG (reference sequence). CDR3 size: 12 residues. This chain's CDR3 is CAWSPSSYEQYF. The CDR3 DNA reads TGTGCCTGGAGTCCAAGCTCCTACGAGCAGTACTTC.

V gene TRBV5-6 combines with J gene TRBJ2-1; 10 bases are a match to TRBD2. Germline V CDR1 and CDR2: SGHDT, YYEEEE. The CDR3 consists of 16 residues. J lost 4 bases, V lost 3 bases, and 7 bases had no gene match. CDR3 loop: CASSSPGLAQYNEQFF. CDR3 nucleotide sequence: TGTGCCAGCAGCTCTCCGGGACTAGCGCAGTACAATGAGCAGTTCTTC.

This rearrangement joins TRBV27 to TRBJ2-7; possible D gene TRBD1, 6 bases. Trimming cost V 4 bases and J 3 bases, with 10 bases left between them. Germline V gene sequence: CDR1 MNHEY, CDR2 SMNVEV (reference sequence). The CDR3 consists of 13 residues. The CDR3 nucleotides are TGTGCCAGCAGTTCCGGGACATTCTACGAGCAGTACTTC. Translation: CASSSGTFYEQYF.

The rearrangement uses TRBV5-6 and TRBJ2-5; D possibly corresponds to TRBD2 (5 bases). V was cut by 1 base and J by 5 bases, with 6 bases left in between. The CDR3 runs to 12 residues. Germline V gene lookup returns CDR1 SGHDT and CDR2 YYEEEE. The CDR3 DNA follows: TGTGCCAGCAGCTTGCGGGGTGAGACCCAGTACTTC. Translated, it gives CASSLRGETQYF.

In its sample, this clone was seen a few times. V gene TRBV29-1 combines with J gene TRBJ2-5; TRBD2 agrees at 7 bases. CDR1 SQVTM and CDR2 ANQGSEA come from the germline V gene. The CDR3 is 12 residues long. The V gene end was trimmed by 7 bases and the J gene end by 2 bases; junction bases not matched to a gene: 4. The CDR3 here is CSGTGGQETQYF. The CDR3 DNA follows: TGCAGCGGAACGGGAGGTCAAGAGACCCAGTACTTC.

The sample holds a few counts of this clone. The gene calls are TRBV4-2 and TRBJ2-2; 9 positions agree with TRBD2. Germline values: CDR1 LGHNA, CDR2 YNFKEQ. This CDR3 has 16 residues. V shed 0 bases, J shed 8 bases, and the junction held 7 bases outside the gene matches. The CDR3 region is CASSQDGAGGFGELFF. In nucleotides, the CDR3 is TGTGCCAGCAGCCAAGATGGGGCGGGGGGGTTTGGGGAGCTGTTTTTT.

To note about this clone: This CDR3 is also generated by other DNA sequences in the sample. The J gene is TRBJ2-5, the V gene TRBV18, with a possible D match to TRBD1 (5 bases). V dropped 2 bases and J dropped 5 bases, with 12 bases sitting between them. Per germline, CDR1 KGHSH and CDR2 LQKENI. CDR3 length: 14 amino acids. This chain's CDR3 is CASSPWGRQETQYF. The CDR3 DNA is TGTGCCAGCTCACCATGGGGCCGCCAGGAGACCCAGTACTTC.

The V call is TRBV6-1, the J call TRBJ2-1, with TRBD2 identical over 10 bases. Germline V gene sequence: CDR1 MNHNS, CDR2 SASEGT. The CDR3 sequence is 15 residues long. Trimming removed 4 bases from V and 7 bases from J; junction bases left unmatched: 7. The DNA for the CDR3 is TGTGCCAGCAGTGTAGGAGTAGCGGGGGGTAATGAGCAGTTCTTC. Its translation is CASSVGVAGGNEQFF.

In the case of this clone: One end of the junction varies from germline; a read error may be responsible. The chain has TRBV30 and TRBJ2-7; TRBD2 aligns across 7 bases. The length of the CDR3 is 12 residues. Germline values: CDR1 GTSNPN, CDR2 SVGIG (reference sequence). As DNA, the CDR3 is TGTGCCTGGACTAGCGGCTCCTACGAGCAGCACTTC. It is translated as CAWTSGSYEQHF.

The chain has TRBV28 and TRBJ2-5, with 7 bases lining up with TRBD1. Germline V gene lookup returns CDR1 MDHEN and CDR2 SYDVKM. The CDR3 covers 13 residues. V lost 5 bases and J lost 1; bases outside the gene matches: 1. DNA of the CDR3: TGTGCCAGCAGTCGACAGGGCCAAGAGACCCAGTACTTC. Translation: CASSRQGQETQYF.

V is TRBV27 and J is TRBJ2-7; D perhaps matches TRBD2 (6 bases). Per germline, CDR1 MNHEY and CDR2 SMNVEV (reference sequence). Trimming left V 4 bases short and J 4 bases short, with 11 bases between. The length of the CDR3 is 13 residues. CDR3 protein: CASSYLGGYEQYF. In nucleotides, the CDR3 is TGTGCCAGCAGTTACCTTGGGGGGTACGAGCAGTACTTC.

The chain employs TRBV6-1 and TRBJ1-4, with no clear D. Germline lookup yields CDR1 MNHNS and CDR2 SASEGT. The CDR3 is 17 residues long. The V and J ends lost 4 bases and 0 bases respectively, with 15 bases between them. This CDR3 is CASSVRPGSATNEKLFF. Here the CDR3 DNA reads TGTGCCAGCAGTGTTCGGCCAGGAAGTGCAACTAATGAAAAACTGTTTTTT.

V and J are TRBV5-6 and TRBJ2-7; D unclear. Trimming cost V 0 bases and J 0 bases, with 7 bases left between them. Germline lookup yields CDR1 SGHDT and CDR2 YYEEEE. The CDR3 has 14 residues. The CDR3 DNA follows: TGTGCCAGCAGCTTGGTGGGCCTCTCCTACGAGCAGTACTTC. Its protein is CASSLVGLSYEQYF.

V is TRBV28 and J is TRBJ2-5; 11 nucleotides line up with TRBD2. The V and J ends lost 2 bases and 1 base, in that order; junction bases with no gene match: 0. This CDR3 region has 15 residues. Looked up from germline, CDR1 is MDHEN and CDR2 is SYDVKM. The CDR3 protein is CASSLLAGGQETQYF. The CDR3, as DNA: TGTGCCAGCAGTTTACTAGCGGGGGGCCAAGAGACCCAGTACTTC.

This chain connects TRBV27 to TRBJ1-1, with D possibly matching TRBD1 (6 bases). V was shortened by 5 bases and J by 7 bases, with 11 bases between the two germline ends. CDR3 size: 12 residues. Germline V CDR1 and CDR2: MNHEY, SMNVEV (reference sequence). The CDR3 loop reads CASSQGQGEAFF. CDR3 nucleotide sequence: TGTGCCAGCAGTCAGGGACAAGGTGAAGCTTTCTTT.

A remark on this clone: The junction shows a germline mismatch at one end, possibly a read error. The CDR3 loop reads CSSSLSYRATEAFF. The CDR3 DNA reads TGTTCCAGCAGCTTGAGTTACAGGGCTACTGAAGCTTTCTTT. The chain has TRBV7-9 and TRBJ1-1, with D perhaps TRBD1 (6 bases). The CDR3 has 14 residues. The V gene's germline CDR1 is SEHNR and CDR2 FQNEAQ (reference sequence).

The gene calls are TRBV27 and TRBJ1-1, with D maybe TRBD1 (5 bases). V shed 6 bases and J shed 0 bases, with 8 bases lying between them. The length of the CDR3 is 13 residues. Germline CDR1 is MNHEY and CDR2 is SMNVEV (reference sequence). The CDR3 is CASRDNLNTEAFF. CDR3 bases: TGTGCCAGCAGGGACAACCTGAACACTGAAGCTTTCTTT.

CDR3 nucleotides: TGCAGCGTTGAAACCGCTAGCGGGGGAACGCAGTATTTT. It specifies CSVETASGGTQYF. The chain uses TRBV29-1 and TRBJ2-3, with TRBD2 matching 10 bases. The CDR3 contains 13 residues. Per germline, CDR1 SQVTM and CDR2 ANQGSEA. J lost 9 bases, V lost 2 bases, and 5 bases had no gene match.

This clone was seen only a few times. The chain has TRBV2 and TRBJ2-3; possibly TRBD2 for D (6 bases). Germline lookup yields CDR1 SNHLY and CDR2 FYNNEI. CDR3 length: 14 residues. V was trimmed by 5 bases and J by 0 bases, leaving 9 bases between them. The CDR3, as DNA: TGTGCCAGCAGTATTAGCGGTAGCACAGATACGCAGTATTTT. Protein product: CASSISGSTDTQYF.

There are a few counts of this clone. V and J are TRBV7-7 and TRBJ2-2; 11 bases map to TRBD2. Germline CDR1 is SSHAT and CDR2 is FNYEAQ (reference sequence). Trimming took 5 bases from V and 5 from J; bases not matched to a gene: 4. This CDR3 is built from 15 residues. The CDR3 sequence: CASSQGLAVTGELFF. CDR3 in DNA: TGTGCCAGCAGCCAGGGACTAGCGGTAACCGGGGAGCTGTTTTTT.

V is TRBV18 and J is TRBJ2-5, with a possible D match to TRBD1 (6 bases). The germline V gene encodes CDR1 KGHSH and CDR2 LQKENI. The CDR3 is 13 amino acids. V lost 3 bases, J lost 2 bases, and 7 bases lay in between. The CDR3: CASSPDSQETQYF. In DNA, the CDR3 is TGTGCCAGCTCACCGGACAGTCAAGAGACCCAGTACTTC.

This clone was seen more than once but under ten times. The CDR3 DNA reads TGTGCCTGGAGAGGGGTCTATGGCTACACCTTC. This translates into CAWRGVYGYTF. The V and J genes are TRBV30 and TRBJ1-2; tentative D call: TRBD1 (5 bases). CDR1 and CDR2 (germline): GTSNPN, SVGIG (reference sequence). The CDR3 contains 11 residues. Between the trimmed V and J ends, which lost 3 bases and 4 bases, there was a span of 6 bases.

This clone was seen a handful of times. This chain connects TRBV19 to TRBJ1-1; no clear D gene. V gave up 6 bases and J gave up 8 bases, with 7 bases separating them. CDR3 length: 10 amino acids. Germline V gives CDR1 LNHDA, CDR2 SQIVND (reference sequence). This CDR3 is CASSAGEAFF. In DNA, the CDR3 is TGTGCCAGTAGCGCAGGAGAAGCTTTCTTT.

The J gene is TRBJ1-1, the V gene TRBV6-1, with D tentatively TRBD1 (5 bases). Germline V gene data show CDR1 as MNHNS and CDR2 as SASEGT. V lost 5 bases and J lost 1, with 14 bases in between. This CDR3 has 15 residues. The DNA of the CDR3 is TGTGCCAGCAGTAGCCAGGGAATTGGGAACACTGAAGCTTTCTTT. This codes for CASSSQGIGNTEAFF.

V is TRBV2 and J is TRBJ2-7; no firm D call. Germline-derived CDR1 and CDR2 are SNHLY and FYNNEI. The CDR3 is 12 residues long. V was pared by 9 bases and J by 2 bases, with 11 bases between. The CDR3 spells CARDTEPYEQYF. CDR3 sequence (DNA): TGTGCCAGAGACACCGAGCCCTACGAGCAGTACTTC.

This clone came up a few times. V usage is TRBV27 and J usage is TRBJ1-5; 8 bases fit TRBD1. From germline, CDR1 is MNHEY and CDR2 SMNVEV (reference sequence). The CDR3 spans 14 residues. The ends lost 5 bases at V and 4 bases at J; junction bases unmatched: 4. The CDR3 coding sequence is TGTGCCAGCAGTCTACAGGGGGATAATCAGCCCCAGCATTTT. Translated, it gives CASSLQGDNQPQHF.

The CDR3 nucleotides are TGTGCCAGCAGTGAAGCGAGACTAGCGGCCAACACCGGGGAGCTGTTTTTT. Protein: CASSEARLAANTGELFF. This chain links TRBV2 with TRBJ2-2; 9 bases align to TRBD2. CDR1 is SNHLY, CDR2 FYNNEI, per germline. V shed 0 bases, J shed 2 bases, and the junction held 4 bases outside the gene matches. This CDR3 has 17 amino acids.

The chain combines TRBV6-1 with TRBJ1-1; D is possibly TRBD1 (6 bases). V was shortened by 3 bases and J by 1 base, with 12 bases between the two germline ends. Germline V gene sequence: CDR1 MNHNS, CDR2 SASEGT. The CDR3 has 15 amino acids. The CDR3 DNA sequence: TGTGCCAGCAGTGACGGCAGGGGTAAGAACACTGAAGCTTTCTTT. Protein: CASSDGRGKNTEAFF.